This T cell receptor beta chain is drawn from a study of cytomegalovirus exposure and HLA in healthy donors. Points from the study as a whole: Later on, a genetic analysis was performed. It linked a missense variant in DCLRE1C with V- and J-gene trimming of TCR beta. In an earlier analysis, productive rearrangement rates for most beta V segments clustered near 87% or 30%. Serostatus for CMV was the only available immune exposure information.

The PCR made use of 60 Vbeta and 13 Jbeta primers. In the authors' methods: The authors later counted 70 million to 85 million unique TCR beta chains, around 9.9 million of them shared. Here immunoSEQ multiplex PCR was the method, and the copy in TCRdb shows in-frame clones only, minus some. The V and J calls and clone size are taken from that table; D and trimming were inferred from the DNA. The sample holds some 160,000 clones; approximately 80% are singletons and the top ten take about 6.3%. The CDR3 covers 15 residues. The V gene lost 1 base and the J gene lost 4 bases, with 12 bases spanning the gap. In germline, CDR1 is SNHLY, CDR2 FYNNEI. Points on this clone: The antigen is unknown.

The V gene is TRBV2, the J gene TRBJ2-3; D is unclear. This clonotype was sampled from a male donor in good health and CMV-seropositive. Sequencing was carried out using PBMCs. In nucleotides, the CDR3 is TGTGCCAGCAGTGAAGAGAGGCTAGAGGCAGATACGCAGTATTTT. It is translated as CASSEERLEADTQYF.